The clone carrying this TCR beta chain has only a few counts. This CDR3 is built from 17 residues. Trimming removed 6 bases at V and 3 bases at J, with 24 bases between. Germline values: CDR1 SGHKS, CDR2 YYEKEE (reference sequence). The data originate from a study of breast tumors, draining lymph nodes, adjacent tissues. TCRdb analysed the multiplex PCR reads with MiXCR anew, one entry per CDR3 protein. The sample contains about 180,000 distinct CDR3 sequences, about 33% of which appear only once. Axillary draining lymph nodes of breast cancer patients supplied the node samples. The source of this sequence is a female donor with breast cancer. Some clones in this sample may be carry-over from other donors' samples. The sample consisted of axillary lymph node tissue. V gene TRBV5-5 combines with J gene TRBJ1-2, with D possibly TRBD1 on 6 matching bases. Written as DNA, the CDR3 is TGTGCCAGCATCATCGGAATACCGGGGGCGGGTGACTATGGCTACACCTTC. Translation: CASIIGIPGAGDYGYTF.